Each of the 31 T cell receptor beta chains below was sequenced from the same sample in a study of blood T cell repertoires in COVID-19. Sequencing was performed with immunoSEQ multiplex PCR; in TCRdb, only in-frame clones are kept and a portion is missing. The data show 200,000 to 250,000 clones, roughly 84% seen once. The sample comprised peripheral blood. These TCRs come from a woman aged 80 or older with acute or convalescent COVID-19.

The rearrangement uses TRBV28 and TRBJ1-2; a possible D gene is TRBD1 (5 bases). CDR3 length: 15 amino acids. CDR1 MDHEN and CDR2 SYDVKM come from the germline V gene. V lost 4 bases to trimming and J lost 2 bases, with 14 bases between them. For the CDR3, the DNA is TGTGCCAGCAGTTCCATCCGGGGGTGGAACTATGGCTACACCTTC. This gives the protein CASSSIRGWNYGYTF.

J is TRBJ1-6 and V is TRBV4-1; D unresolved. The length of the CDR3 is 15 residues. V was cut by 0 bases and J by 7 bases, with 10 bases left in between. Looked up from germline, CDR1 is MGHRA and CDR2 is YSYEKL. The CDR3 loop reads CASSQDAAVNSPLHF. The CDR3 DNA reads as TGCGCCAGCAGCCAAGACGCGGCAGTAAATTCACCCCTCCACTTT.

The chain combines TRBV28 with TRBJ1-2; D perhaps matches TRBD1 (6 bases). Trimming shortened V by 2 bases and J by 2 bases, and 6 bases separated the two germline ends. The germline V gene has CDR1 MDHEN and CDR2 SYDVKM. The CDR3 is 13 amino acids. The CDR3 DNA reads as TGTGCCAGCAGTTTACAGGGGAACTATGGCTACACCTTC. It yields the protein CASSLQGNYGYTF.

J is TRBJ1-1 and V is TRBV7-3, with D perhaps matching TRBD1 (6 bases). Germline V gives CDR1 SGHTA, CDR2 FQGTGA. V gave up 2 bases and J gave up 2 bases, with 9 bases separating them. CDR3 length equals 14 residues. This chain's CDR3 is CASSLGQPNTEAFF. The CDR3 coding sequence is TGTGCCAGCAGCTTAGGACAGCCCAACACTGAAGCTTTCTTT.

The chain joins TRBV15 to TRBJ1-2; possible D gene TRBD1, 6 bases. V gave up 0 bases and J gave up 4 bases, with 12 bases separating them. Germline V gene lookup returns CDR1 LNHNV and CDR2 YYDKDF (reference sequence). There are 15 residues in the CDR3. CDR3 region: CATSRDPGAGYGYTF. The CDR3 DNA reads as TGTGCCACCAGCAGAGATCCAGGGGCTGGCTATGGCTACACCTTC.

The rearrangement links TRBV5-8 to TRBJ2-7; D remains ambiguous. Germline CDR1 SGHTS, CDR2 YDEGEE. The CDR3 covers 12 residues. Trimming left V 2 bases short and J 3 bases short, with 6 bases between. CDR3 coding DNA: TGTGCCAGCAGCTTTTCGGGCTACGAGCAGTACTTC. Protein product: CASSFSGYEQYF.

The CDR3 protein is CASSTGQGAGTGELFF. The DNA of the CDR3 is TGTGCCAGCAGTACGGGACAGGGGGCGGGCACCGGGGAGCTGTTTTTT. The chain joins TRBV27 to TRBJ2-2; the match to TRBD1 covers 12 bases. CDR3 length: 16 residues. Germline V gives CDR1 MNHEY, CDR2 SMNVEV (reference sequence). J gave up 4 bases and V 5 bases, and 5 bases lay outside the gene matches.

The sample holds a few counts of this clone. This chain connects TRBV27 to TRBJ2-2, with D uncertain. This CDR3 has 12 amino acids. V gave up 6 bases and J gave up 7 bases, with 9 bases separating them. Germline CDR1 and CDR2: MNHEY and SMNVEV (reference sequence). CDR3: CASSTRYGELFF. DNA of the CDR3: TGTGCCAGCAGCACCCGGTACGGGGAGCTGTTTTTT.

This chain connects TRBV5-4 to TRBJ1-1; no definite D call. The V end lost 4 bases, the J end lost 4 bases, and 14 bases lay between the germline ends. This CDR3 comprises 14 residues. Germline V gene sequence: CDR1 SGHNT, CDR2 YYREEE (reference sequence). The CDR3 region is CASSLGRAGTEAFF. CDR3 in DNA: TGTGCCAGCAGCCTCGGGAGGGCAGGCACTGAAGCTTTCTTT.

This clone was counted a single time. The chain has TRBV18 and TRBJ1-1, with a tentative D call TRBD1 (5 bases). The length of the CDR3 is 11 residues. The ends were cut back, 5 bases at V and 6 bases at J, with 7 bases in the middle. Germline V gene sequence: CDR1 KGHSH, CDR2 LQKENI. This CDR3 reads CASSWDSEAFF. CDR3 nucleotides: TGTGCCAGCTCATGGGACTCTGAAGCTTTCTTT.

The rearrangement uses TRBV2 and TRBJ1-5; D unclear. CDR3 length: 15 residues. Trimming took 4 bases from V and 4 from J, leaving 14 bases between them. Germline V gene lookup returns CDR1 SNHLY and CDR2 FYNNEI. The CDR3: CASSGPTVINQPQHF. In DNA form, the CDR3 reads TGTGCCAGCAGTGGCCCTACGGTGATAAATCAGCCCCAGCATTTT.

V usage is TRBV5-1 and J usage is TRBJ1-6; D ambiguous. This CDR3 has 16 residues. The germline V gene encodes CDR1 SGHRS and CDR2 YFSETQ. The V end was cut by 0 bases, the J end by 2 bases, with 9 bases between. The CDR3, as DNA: TGCGCCAGCAGCTTGGGATCACTAACCTATAATTCACCCCTCCACTTT. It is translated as CASSLGSLTYNSPLHF.

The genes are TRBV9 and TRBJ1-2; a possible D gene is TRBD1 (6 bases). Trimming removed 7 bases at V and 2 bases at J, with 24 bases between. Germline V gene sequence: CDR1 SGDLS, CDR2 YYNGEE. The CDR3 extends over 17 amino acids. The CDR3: CASSYGLGGGGNYGYTF. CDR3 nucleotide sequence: TGTGCCAGCTCCTACGGCCTTGGAGGGGGAGGGAACTATGGCTACACCTTC. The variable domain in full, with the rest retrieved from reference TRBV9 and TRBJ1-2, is DSGVTQTPKHLITATGQRVTLRCSPRSGDLSVYWYQQSLDQGLQFLIQYYNGEERAKGNILERFSAQQFPDLHSELNLSSLELGDSALYFCASSYGLGGGGNYGYTFGSGTRLTVV.

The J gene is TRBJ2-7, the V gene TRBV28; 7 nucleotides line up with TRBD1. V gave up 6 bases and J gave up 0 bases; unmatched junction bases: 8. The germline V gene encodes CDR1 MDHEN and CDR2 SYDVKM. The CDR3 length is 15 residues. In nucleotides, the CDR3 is TGTGCCAGCAGGAGCATGACAGGGAACTCCTACGAGCAGTACTTC. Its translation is CASRSMTGNSYEQYF.

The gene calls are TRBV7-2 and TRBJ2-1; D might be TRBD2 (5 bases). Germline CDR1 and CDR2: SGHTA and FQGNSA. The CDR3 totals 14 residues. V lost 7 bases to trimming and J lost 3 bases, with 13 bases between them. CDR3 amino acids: CASMISRDYNEQFF. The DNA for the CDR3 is TGTGCCAGCATGATAAGCCGGGACTACAATGAGCAGTTCTTC.

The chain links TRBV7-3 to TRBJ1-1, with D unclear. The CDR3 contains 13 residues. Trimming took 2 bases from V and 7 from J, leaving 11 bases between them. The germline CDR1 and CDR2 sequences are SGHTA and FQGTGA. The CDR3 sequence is CASSLVADNEAFF. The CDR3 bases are TGTGCCAGCAGCTTAGTGGCGGATAATGAAGCTTTCTTT.

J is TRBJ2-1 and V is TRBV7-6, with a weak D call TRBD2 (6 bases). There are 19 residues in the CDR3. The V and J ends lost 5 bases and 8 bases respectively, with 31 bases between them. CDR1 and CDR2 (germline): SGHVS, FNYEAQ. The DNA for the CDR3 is TGTGCCAGCAGCCGCCTATACCGCAGGGTGGAGGGTCACAAGGATGAGCAGTTCTTC. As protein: CASSRLYRRVEGHKDEQFF.

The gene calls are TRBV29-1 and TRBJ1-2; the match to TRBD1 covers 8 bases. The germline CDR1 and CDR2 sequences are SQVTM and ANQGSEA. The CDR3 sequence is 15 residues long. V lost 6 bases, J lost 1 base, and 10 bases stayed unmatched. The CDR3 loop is CSVDGQGIGNYGYTF. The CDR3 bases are TGCAGCGTAGACGGACAGGGAATTGGTAACTATGGCTACACCTTC. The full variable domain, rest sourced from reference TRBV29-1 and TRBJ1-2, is SAVISQKPSRDICQRGTSLTIQCQVDSQVTMMFWYRQQPGQSLTLIATANQGSEATYESGFVIDKFPISRPNLTFSTLTVSNMSPEDSSIYLCSVDGQGIGNYGYTFGSGTRLTVV.

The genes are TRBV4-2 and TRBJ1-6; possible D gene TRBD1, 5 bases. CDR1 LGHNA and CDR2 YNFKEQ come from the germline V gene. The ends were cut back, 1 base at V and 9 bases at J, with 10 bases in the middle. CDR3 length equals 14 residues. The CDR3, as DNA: TGTGCCAGCAGCCAAGGGGTAAGGGGTTCACCCCTCCACTTT. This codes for CASSQGVRGSPLHF.

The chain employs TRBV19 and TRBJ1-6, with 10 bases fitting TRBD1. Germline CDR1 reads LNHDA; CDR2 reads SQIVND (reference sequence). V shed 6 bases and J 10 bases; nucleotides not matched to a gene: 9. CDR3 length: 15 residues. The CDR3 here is CASSFDRGRRSPLHF. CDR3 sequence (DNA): TGTGCCAGTAGCTTTGACAGGGGGCGAAGATCACCCCTCCACTTT.

The CDR3 DNA reads as TGTGCCAGCAGTTTACGATGGGACACCCAATACAATGAGCAGTTCTTC. Translating gives CASSLRWDTQYNEQFF. V usage is TRBV7-2 and J usage is TRBJ2-1; TRBD1 might be the D (6 bases). The germline gives CDR1 SGHTA, CDR2 FQGNSA. The CDR3 runs 16 residues. V was shortened by 6 bases and J by 4 bases, with 19 bases between the two germline ends.

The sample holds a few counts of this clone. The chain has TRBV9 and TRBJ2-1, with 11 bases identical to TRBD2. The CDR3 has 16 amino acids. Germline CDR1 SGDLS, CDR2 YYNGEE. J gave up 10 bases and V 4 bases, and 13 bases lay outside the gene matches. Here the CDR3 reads CASSPRVSGGVQEQFF. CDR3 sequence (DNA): TGTGCCAGCAGCCCCCGGGTTAGCGGGGGGGTACAGGAGCAGTTCTTC.

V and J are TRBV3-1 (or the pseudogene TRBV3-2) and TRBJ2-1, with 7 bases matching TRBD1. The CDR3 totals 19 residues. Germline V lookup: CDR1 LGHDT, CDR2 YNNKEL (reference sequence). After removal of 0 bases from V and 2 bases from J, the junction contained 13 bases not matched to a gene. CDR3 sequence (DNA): TGTGCCAGCAGCCAAGATAGGGGGCCTGCTGGTGGCCCCTACAATGAGCAGTTCTTC. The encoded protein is CASSQDRGPAGGPYNEQFF.

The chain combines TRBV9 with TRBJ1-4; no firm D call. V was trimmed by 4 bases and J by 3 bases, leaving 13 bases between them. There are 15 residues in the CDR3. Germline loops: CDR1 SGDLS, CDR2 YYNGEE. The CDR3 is CASSPTVAANEKLFF. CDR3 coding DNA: TGTGCCAGCAGCCCGACGGTGGCGGCTAATGAAAAACTGTTTTTT.

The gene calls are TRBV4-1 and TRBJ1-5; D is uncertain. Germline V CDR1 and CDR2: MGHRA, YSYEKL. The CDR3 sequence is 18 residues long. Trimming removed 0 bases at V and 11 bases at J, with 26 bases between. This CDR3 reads CASSQDLAPTREKETQHF. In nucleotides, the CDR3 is TGCGCCAGCAGCCAAGATCTCGCCCCGACACGTGAGAAAGAAACCCAGCATTTT.

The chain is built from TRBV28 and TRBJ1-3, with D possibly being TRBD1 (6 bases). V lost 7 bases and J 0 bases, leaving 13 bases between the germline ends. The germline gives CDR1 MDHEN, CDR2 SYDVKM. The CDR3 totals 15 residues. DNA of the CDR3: TGTGCCAGCACCGATCAGGGGTTCTCTGGAAACACCATATATTTT. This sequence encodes CASTDQGFSGNTIYF.

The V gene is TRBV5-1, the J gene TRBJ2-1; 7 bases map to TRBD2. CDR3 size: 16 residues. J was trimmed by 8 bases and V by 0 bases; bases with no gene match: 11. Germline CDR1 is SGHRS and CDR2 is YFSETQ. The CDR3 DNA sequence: TGCGCCAGCAGCTTGGAGTGGAGGCGGGGGAGTGATGAGCAGTTCTTC. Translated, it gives CASSLEWRRGSDEQFF.

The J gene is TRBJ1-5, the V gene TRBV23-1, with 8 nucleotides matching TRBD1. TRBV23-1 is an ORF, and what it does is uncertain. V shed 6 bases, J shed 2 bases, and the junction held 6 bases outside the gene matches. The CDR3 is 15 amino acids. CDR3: CASSPTGGCNQPQHF. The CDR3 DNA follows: TGCGCCAGCAGCCCCACAGGGGGTTGCAATCAGCCCCAGCATTTT.

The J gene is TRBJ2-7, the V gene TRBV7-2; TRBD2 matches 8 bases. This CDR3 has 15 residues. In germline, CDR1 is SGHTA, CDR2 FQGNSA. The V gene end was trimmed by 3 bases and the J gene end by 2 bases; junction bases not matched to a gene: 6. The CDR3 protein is CASSFSAGGAYEQYF. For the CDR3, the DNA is TGTGCCAGCAGCTTTTCGGCGGGGGGAGCCTACGAGCAGTACTTC.

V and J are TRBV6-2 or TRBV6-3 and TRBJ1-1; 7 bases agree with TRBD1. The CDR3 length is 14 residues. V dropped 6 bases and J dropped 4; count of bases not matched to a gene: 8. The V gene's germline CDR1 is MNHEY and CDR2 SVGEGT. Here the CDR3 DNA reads TGTGCCAGCAGCAGACAGGGTGGGAGCACTGAAGCTTTCTTT. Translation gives CASSRQGGSTEAFF.

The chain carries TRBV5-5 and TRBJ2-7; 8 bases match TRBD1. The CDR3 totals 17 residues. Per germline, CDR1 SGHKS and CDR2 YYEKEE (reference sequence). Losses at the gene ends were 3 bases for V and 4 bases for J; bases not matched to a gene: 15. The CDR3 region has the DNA TGTGCCAGCAGCTCCGGAGGCCACCGGGACAGGACTTACGAGCAGTACTTC. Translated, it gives CASSSGGHRDRTYEQYF.